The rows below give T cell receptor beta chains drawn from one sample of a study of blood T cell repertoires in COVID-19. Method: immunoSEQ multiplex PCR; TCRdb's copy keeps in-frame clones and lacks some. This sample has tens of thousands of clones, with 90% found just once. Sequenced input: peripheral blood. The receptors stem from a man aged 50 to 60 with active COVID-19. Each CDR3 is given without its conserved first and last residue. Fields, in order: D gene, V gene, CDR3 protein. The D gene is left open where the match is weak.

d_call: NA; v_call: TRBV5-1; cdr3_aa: ASSFTGSSYEQY
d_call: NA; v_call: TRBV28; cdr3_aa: ASSKINRGGNEQF
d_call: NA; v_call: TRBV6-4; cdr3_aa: ASSERGQNTEAF
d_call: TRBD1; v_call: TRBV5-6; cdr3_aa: ASSLVDRDTGELF
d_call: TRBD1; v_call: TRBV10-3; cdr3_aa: AITGGSYNEQF
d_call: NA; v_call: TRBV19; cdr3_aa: ASSMIRANRPTRSATDTQY
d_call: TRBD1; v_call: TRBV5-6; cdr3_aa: ASSLARGNSPLH
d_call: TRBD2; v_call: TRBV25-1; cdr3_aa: ASSEYRLAGGTDTQY
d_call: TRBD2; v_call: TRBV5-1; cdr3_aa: ASSLSSGGPQETQY
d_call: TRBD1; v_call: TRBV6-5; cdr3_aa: ASTTRGMNTEAF
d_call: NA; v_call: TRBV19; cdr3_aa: ASKFSPGGTEAF
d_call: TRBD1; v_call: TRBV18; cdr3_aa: ASSAANRGSGYT
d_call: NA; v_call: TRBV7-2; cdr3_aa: ASSLVAGSGETQY
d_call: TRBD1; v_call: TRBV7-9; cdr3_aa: ASSIGQGRSGNTIY
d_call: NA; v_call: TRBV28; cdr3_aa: ASSPLWGRGEQF
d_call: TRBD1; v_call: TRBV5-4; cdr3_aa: ASSLGQAQEGYT
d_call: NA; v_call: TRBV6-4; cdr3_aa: ASSVRRDTEAF
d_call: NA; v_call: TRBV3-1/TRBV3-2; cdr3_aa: ASRQTSTDTQY
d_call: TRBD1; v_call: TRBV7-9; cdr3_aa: ASSLALRGRGELF
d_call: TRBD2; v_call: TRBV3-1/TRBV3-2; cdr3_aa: ASSQDPGGTETQY
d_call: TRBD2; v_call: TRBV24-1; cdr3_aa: ATSDSQLAGLTDTQY
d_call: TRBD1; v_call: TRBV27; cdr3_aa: ASSSRPTGVLYGYT
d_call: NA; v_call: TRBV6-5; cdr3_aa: ASSYPARLGYT
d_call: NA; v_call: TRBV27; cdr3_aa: ASSLSPREQPQH
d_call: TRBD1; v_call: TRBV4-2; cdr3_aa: ASTMDRGRTEAF